Listed below are T cell receptor beta chains from one sample, sequenced in a study of T cell repertoires in cytomegalovirus infection. From the reads, TCRdb called clonotypes with MiXCR, one entry per CDR3 protein. The repertoire holds more than 400,000 distinct CDR3 sequences, approximately 25% seen once, with approximately 13% in the top ten. The material sequenced was PBMCs. The receptors here all came from a human donor in good health (CMV status not recorded). Some clones in this sample may be carry-over from other donors' samples. Both conserved end residues are part of each CDR3. D genes are given only for firm matches. Some rows mark clone size as missing; the rest say once, few, many or name a class of expanded clone.

15 few TRBJ1-5 TRBV5-1 TRBD1 CASSPITGDHQPQHF TGCGCCAGCAGCCCGATTACAGGGGACCATCAGCCCCAGCATTTT
16 few TRBJ2-1 TRBV7-2 TRBD2 CASRDPGLGSYNEQFF TGTGCCAGCAGGGATCCGGGACTAGGGTCCTACAATGAGCAGTTCTTC
15 many TRBJ2-1 TRBV7-2 TRBD1 CASSFNQGASYEQFF TGTGCCAGCAGCTTTAATCAGGGGGCGTCTTATGAGCAGTTCTTC
11 - TRBJ2-1 TRBV2 - CASSDAGEQFF TGTGCCAGCAGTGATGCCGGAGAGCAGTTCTTC
14 - TRBJ1-2 TRBV11-2 - CASSTPPDSYGYTF TGTGCCAGCAGCACACCCCCCGACAGCTATGGCTACACCTTC
13 - TRBJ2-7 TRBV30 - CAWSEGQTYEQYF TGTGCCTGGAGTGAAGGACAAACCTACGAGCAGTACTTC
14 many TRBJ2-7 TRBV7-2 TRBD2 CASSLLAGEGEQYF TGTGCCAGCTCTCTCCTAGCGGGAGAAGGCGAGCAGTACTTC
18 few TRBJ2-3 TRBV27 TRBD2 CASSFVGGRPYSTDTQYF TGTGCCAGCAGTTTCGTCGGCGGGAGACCCTATAGCACAGATACGCAGTATTTT
11 many TRBJ2-4 TRBV7-2 - CASSLADIQYF TGTGCCAGCAGCTTAGCTGACATTCAGTACTTC
13 few TRBJ2-5 TRBV11-2 - CASSSTRTETQYF TGTGCCAGCAGCTCGACTAGAACAGAGACCCAGTACTTC
16 - TRBJ2-3 TRBV4-3 - CASSQEFRGLTDTQYF TGCGCCAGCAGCCAAGAATTCAGGGGACTCACAGATACGCAGTATTTT
14 - TRBJ2-2 TRBV5-5 - CASSLWRETGELFF TGTGCCAGCAGCTTGTGGAGAGAAACCGGGGAGCTGTTTTTT
13 - TRBJ1-1 TRBV27 - CASSAYSNTEAFF TGTGCCAGCAGTGCCTACAGCAACACTGAAGCTTTCTTT
13 many TRBJ2-7 TRBV7-6 - CASSFSSSYEQYF TGTGCCAGCAGCTTTTCTAGCTCCTACGAGCAGTACTTC
15 - TRBJ1-2 TRBV9 - CASSYQDGHREGYTF TGTGCCAGCAGCTATCAAGATGGGCACCGCGAAGGCTACACCTTC
17 - TRBJ2-1 TRBV7-9 TRBD2 CASSLGGLAGGNNEQFF TGTGCCAGCAGCTTAGGGGGACTAGCGGGAGGGAACAATGAGCAGTTCTTC
14 - TRBJ2-3 TRBV12-3/TRBV12-4 - CASSPQRRADTQYF TGTGCCAGCAGTCCCCAGCGTCGGGCAGATACGCAGTATTTT
15 - TRBJ1-1 TRBV4-1 TRBD1 CASLRTGGVKAEAFF TGCGCCAGTTTACGGACAGGGGGCGTGAAGGCTGAAGCTTTCTTT
14 - TRBJ2-2 TRBV6-1 - CASTGGSGTGELFF TGTGCCAGCACGGGGGGCTCGGGCACCGGGGAGCTGTTTTTT
13 - TRBJ1-2 TRBV7-2 - CASSLQKNYGYTF TGTGCCAGCAGCCTACAGAAGAACTATGGCTACACCTTC
16 many TRBJ2-7 TRBV7-2 TRBD2 CASSFGTSGEPYEQYF TGTGCCAGCAGCTTCGGGACTAGCGGAGAACCCTACGAGCAGTACTTC
19 - TRBJ2-1 TRBV4-3 - CASSQDGAEAGSSYNEQFF TGCGCCAGCAGCCAAGATGGAGCGGAAGCGGGCAGCTCCTACAATGAGCAGTTCTTC
16 - TRBJ2-1 TRBV27 - CASKSGFKSSYNEQFF TGTGCCAGCAAAAGCGGGTTTAAAAGCTCCTACAATGAGCAGTTCTTC
15 few TRBJ2-1 TRBV27 - CASSFEDTRYNEQFF TGTGCCAGCAGTTTCGAGGACACCCGCTACAATGAGCAGTTCTTC